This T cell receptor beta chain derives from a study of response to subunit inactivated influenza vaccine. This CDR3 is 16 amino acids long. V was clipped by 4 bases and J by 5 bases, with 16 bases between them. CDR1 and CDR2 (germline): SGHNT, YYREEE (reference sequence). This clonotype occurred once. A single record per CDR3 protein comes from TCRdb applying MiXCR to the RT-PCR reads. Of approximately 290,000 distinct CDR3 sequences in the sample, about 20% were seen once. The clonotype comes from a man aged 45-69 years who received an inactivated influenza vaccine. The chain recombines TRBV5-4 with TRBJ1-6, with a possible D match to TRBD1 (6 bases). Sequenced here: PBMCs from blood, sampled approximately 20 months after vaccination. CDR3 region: CASSRGGEHNNSPLHF. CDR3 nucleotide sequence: TGTGCCAGCAGCCGAGGGGGGGAACATAATAATTCACCCCTCCACTTT. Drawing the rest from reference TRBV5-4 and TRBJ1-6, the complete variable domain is ETGVTQSPTHLIKTRGQQVTLRCSSQSGHNTVSWYQQALGQGPQFIFQYYREEENGRGNFPPRFSGLQFPNYSSELNVNALELDDSALYLCASSRGGEHNNSPLHFGNGTRLTVT.